This TCR beta chain was recovered during a study of blood T cell repertoires in COVID-19. In the study's own analysis: The assay estimated nucleated cells by amplifying reference gene primers. TCRdb keeps only in-frame clones here, not all; method: immunoSEQ multiplex PCR. That table supplies the V and J calls and clone size; D and trimming were determined from the DNA. The sample has about 110,000 clones, nearly 90% seen once. The specimen was peripheral blood. The sequence derives from a human donor in a cohort sampled during active COVID-19.

The CDR3 sequence: CASSQAPLGELFF. DNA of the CDR3: TGTGCCAGCAGCCAAGCCCCCCTCGGGGAGCTGTTTTTT. The chain has TRBV3-1 (or the pseudogene TRBV3-2) and TRBJ2-2, with D hard to call. The CDR3 is 13 amino acids. Trimming stripped 1 base from V and 7 bases from J, with 7 bases between. CDR1 LGHDT and CDR2 YNNKEL come from the germline V gene (reference sequence).